This TCR beta chain came from a study of beta chain features in type 1 diabetes. The study, taken as a whole, reports: Moderate but significant shortening of TCRB CDR3s was recorded in all four CD4+ subsets from Type 1 diabetes patients.

This clone was observed a few times. Its antigen is undetermined. After removal of 3 bases from V and 7 bases from J, the junction contained 2 bases not matched to a gene. Germline V gene sequence: CDR1 MNHEY, CDR2 SMNVEV (reference sequence). CDR3 length equals 14 residues. Sequenced material consisted of expressed TCRB transcripts (all of the isolated RNA was reverse transcribed). Clones were sequenced by immunoSEQ multiplex PCR, and TCRdb holds only the in-frame ones, with some missing. The sample records hundreds of thousands of clones, about 17% being singletons. The clonotype was recovered from a woman aged 18 to 35 in good health. Sequencing used naive CD4+ T cells from blood. The chain links TRBV27 to TRBJ2-1, with TRBD2 matching 11 bases. The CDR3 DNA sequence: TGTGCCAGCAGTTTTAGCGGGAGGGTTAATGAGCAGTTCTTC. Its protein is CASSFSGRVNEQFF.